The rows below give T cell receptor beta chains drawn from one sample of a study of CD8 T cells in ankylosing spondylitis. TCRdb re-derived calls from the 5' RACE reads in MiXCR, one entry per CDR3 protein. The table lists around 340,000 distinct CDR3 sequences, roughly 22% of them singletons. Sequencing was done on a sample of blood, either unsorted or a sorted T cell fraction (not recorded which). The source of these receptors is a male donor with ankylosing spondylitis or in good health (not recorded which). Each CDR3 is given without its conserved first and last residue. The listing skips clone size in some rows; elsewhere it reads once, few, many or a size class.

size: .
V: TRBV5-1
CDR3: ASSSSTVGTDTQY

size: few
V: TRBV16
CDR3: ASSQEQGPSYEQY

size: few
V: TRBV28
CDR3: ASSLQGQGQETQY

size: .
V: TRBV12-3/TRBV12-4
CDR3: ASIQTSGGFSTDTQY

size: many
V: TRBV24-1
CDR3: ATSDPRQGGGPETQY

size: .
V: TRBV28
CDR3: ASSSGSVSYEQY

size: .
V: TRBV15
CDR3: ATSRDPLFSSRDGELF

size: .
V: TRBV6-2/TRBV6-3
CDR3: ASSLIDNYEQY

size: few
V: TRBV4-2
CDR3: ASSQTPLRGRSYEQY

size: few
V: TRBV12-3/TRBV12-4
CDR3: ASSLQGEWAEAF

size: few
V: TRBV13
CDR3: ASSETGVAYEQY

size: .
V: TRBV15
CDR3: ATSRAGTHTGELF

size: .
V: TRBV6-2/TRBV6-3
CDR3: ASSSKPYEQY

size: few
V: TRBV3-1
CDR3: ASSQDPGRTEAF

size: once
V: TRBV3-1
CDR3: ASNPGLNTGQY

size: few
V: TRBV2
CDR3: ASSEVAGQETQY

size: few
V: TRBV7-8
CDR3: ASSRERGNTGELF

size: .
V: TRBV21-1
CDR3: ASSKGWTPAY

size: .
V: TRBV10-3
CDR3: AISEIDRGYEQY

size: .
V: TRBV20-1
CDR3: SARRRAEREKLF

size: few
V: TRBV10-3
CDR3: AISEARDRWAPGELF

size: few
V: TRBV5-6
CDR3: ASSSGHLGYNEQF

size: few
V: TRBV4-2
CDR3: ASSLPLH

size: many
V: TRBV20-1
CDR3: SAPPGGASNQPQH

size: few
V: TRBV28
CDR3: ASSSLWGGNSPLH

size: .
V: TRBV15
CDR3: ATSRGGTTYEQY

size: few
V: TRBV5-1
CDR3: ASSLDFGPTGVTEAF

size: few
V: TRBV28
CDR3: ASRTDFRDDLYNEQF

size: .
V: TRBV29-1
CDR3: SVYDSGFSEAF

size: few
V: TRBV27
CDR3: ASSSPPWAEAYNEQF

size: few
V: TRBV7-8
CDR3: ASSLGGTATYEQY

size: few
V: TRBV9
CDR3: ASRGTGEDYT